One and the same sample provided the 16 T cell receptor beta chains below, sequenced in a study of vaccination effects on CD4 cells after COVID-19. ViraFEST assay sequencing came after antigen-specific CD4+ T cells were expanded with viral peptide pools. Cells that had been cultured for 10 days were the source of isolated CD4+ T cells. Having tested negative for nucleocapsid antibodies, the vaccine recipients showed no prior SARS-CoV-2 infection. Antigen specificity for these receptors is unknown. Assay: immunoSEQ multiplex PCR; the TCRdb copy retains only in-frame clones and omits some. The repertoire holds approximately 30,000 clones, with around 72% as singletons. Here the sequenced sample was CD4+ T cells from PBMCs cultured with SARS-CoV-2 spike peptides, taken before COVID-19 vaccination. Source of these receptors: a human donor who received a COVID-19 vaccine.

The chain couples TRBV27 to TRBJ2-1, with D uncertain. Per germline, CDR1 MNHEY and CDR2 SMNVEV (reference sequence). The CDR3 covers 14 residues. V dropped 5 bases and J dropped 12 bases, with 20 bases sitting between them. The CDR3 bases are TGTGCCAGCAGTCCGCATCATGGGGTGAGGACGCAGTTCTTC. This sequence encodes CASSPHHGVRTQFF.

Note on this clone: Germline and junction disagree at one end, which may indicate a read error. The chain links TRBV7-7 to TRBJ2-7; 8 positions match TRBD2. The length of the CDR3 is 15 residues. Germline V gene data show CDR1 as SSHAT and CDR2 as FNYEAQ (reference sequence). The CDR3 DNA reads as TGTGCTAGCAGCTTGGGACTTAGCGGGACGGACGAGCAGTACTTC. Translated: CASSLGLSGTDEQYF.

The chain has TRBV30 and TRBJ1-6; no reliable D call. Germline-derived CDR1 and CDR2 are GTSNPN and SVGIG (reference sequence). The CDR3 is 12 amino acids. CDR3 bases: TGTGCGATTGCGGTCTATAATTCACCCCTCCACTTT. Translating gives CAIAVYNSPLHF.

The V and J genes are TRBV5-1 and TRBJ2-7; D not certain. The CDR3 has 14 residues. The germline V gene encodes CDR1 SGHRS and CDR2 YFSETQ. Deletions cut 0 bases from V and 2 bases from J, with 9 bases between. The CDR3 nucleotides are TGCGCCAGCAGCTTGGCCGTCAGAACCTACGAGCAGTACTTC. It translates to CASSLAVRTYEQYF. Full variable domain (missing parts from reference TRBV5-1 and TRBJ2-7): KAGVTQTPRYLIKTRGQQVTLSCSPISGHRSVSWYQQTPGQGLQFLFEYFSETQRNKGNFPGRFSGRQFSNSRSEMNVSTLELGDSALYLCASSLAVRTYEQYFGPGTRLTVT.

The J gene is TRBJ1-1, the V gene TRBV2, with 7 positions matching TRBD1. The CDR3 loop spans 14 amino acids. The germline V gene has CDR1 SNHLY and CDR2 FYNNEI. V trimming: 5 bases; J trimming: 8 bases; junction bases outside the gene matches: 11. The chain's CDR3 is CASSPEWTGREAFF. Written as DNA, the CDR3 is TGTGCCAGCAGTCCCGAGTGGACAGGTCGGGAAGCTTTCTTT.

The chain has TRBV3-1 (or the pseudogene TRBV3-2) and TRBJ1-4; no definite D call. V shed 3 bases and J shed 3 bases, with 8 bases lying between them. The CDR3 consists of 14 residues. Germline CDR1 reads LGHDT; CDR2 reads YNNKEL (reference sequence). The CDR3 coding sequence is TGTGCCAGCAGCCAGGCAGCGGCTAATGAAAAACTGTTTTTT. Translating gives CASSQAAANEKLFF.

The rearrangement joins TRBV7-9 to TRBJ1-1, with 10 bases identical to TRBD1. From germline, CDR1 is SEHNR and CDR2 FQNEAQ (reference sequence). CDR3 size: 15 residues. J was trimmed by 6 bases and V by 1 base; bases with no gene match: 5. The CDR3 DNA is TGTGCCAGCAGCTTAGGGGGACAGGGGTCCTCTGAAGCTTTCTTT. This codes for CASSLGGQGSSEAFF.

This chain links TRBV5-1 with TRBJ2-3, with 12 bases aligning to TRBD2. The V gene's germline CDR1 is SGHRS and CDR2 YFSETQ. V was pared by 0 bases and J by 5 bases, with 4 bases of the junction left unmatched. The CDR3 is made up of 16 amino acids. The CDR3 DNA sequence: TGCGCCAGCAGCTTGGGACTAGCGGGGGAGATAGATACGCAGTATTTT. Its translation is CASSLGLAGEIDTQYF.

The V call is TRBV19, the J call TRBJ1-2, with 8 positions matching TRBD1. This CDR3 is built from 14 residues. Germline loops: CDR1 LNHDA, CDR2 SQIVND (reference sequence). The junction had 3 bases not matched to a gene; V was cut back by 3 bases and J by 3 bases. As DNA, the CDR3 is TGTGCCAGTAGTATTAGACAGGGGTACTATGGCTACACCTTC. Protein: CASSIRQGYYGYTF.

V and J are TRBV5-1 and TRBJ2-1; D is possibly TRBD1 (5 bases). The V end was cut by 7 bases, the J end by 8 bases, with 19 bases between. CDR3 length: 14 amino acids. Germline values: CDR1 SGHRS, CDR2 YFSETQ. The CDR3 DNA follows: TGCGCCAGCGGAAACCAGGGAATTGGCGATGAGCAGTTCTTC. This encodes CASGNQGIGDEQFF.

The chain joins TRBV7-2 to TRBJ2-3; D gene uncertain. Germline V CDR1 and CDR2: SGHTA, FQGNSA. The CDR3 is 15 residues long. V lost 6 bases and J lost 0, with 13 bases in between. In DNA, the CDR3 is TGTGCCAGCAGGTCCCCGGGCAAGAGCACAGATACGCAGTATTTT. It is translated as CASRSPGKSTDTQYF.

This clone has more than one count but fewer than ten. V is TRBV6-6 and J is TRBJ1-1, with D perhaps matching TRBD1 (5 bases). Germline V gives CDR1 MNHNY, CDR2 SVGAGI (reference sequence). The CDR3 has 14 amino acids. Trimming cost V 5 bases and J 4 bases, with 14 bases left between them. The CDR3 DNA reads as TGTGCCAGCAGTAAACAGGCTCCAGGCACTGAAGCTTTCTTT. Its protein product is CASSKQAPGTEAFF.

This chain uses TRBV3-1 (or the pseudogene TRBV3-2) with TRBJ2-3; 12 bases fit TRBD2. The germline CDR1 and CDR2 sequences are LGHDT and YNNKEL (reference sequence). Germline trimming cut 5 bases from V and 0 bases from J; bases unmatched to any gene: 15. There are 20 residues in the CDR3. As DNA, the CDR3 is TGTGCCAGCAGCGGACCCCCACCTAGCGGGGGGGCCTATAGCACAGATACGCAGTATTTT. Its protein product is CASSGPPPSGGAYSTDTQYF.

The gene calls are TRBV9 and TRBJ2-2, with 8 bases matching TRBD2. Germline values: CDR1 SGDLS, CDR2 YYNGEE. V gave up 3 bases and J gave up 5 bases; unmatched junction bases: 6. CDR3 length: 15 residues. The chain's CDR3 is CASSDGGAGTGELFF. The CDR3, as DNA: TGTGCCAGCAGCGACGGGGGGGCCGGAACCGGGGAGCTGTTTTTT.

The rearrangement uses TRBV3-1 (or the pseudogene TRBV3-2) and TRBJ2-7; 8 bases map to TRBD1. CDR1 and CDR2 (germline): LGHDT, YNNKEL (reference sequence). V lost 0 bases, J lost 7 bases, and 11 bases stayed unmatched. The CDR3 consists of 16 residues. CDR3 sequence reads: CASSQDHRTGRGEQYF. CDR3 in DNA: TGTGCCAGCAGCCAAGATCATAGGACAGGGAGAGGAGAGCAGTACTTC.

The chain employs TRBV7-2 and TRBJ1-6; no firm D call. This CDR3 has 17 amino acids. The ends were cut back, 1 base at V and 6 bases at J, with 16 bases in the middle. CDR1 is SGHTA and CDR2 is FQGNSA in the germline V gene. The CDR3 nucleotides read TGTGCCAGCAGCTTAGGATCCGGCGGAACCCTTAATTCACCCCTCCACTTT. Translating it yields CASSLGSGGTLNSPLHF.